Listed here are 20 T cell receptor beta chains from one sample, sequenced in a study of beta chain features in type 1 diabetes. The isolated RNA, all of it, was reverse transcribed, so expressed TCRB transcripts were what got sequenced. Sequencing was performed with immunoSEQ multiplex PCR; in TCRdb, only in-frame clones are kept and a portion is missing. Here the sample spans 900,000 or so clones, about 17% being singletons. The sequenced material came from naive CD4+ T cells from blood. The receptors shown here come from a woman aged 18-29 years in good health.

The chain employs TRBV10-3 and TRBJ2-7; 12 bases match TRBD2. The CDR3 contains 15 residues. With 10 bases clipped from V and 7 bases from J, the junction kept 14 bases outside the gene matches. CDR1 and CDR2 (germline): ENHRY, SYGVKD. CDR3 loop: CATRTSGTPRREQYF. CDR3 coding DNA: TGTGCCACCAGGACTAGCGGGACGCCCCGGCGTGAGCAGTACTTC.

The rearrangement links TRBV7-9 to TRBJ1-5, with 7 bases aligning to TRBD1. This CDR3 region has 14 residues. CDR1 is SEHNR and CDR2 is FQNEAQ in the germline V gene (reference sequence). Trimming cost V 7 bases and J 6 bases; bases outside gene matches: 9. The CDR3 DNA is TGTGCCAGCACCACTCAGGGGGGAGGTCAGCCCCAGCATTTT. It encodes CASTTQGGGQPQHF.

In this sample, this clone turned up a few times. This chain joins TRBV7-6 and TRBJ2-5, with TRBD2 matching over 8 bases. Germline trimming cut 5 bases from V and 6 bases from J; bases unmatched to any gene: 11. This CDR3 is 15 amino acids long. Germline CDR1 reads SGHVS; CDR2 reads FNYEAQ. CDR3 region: CASSPKSGSEKTQYF. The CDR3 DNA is TGTGCCAGCAGCCCTAAAAGCGGGAGCGAAAAGACCCAGTACTTC.

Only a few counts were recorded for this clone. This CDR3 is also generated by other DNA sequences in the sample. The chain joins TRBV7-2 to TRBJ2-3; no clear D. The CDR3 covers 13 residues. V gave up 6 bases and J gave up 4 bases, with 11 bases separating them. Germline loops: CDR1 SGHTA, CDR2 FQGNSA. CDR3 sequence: CASSLFSADTQYF. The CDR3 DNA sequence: TGTGCCAGCAGTCTTTTCTCCGCAGATACGCAGTATTTT.

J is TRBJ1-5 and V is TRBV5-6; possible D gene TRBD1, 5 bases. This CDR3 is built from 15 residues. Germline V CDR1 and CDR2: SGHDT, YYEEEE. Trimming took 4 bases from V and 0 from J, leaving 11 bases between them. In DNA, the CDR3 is TGTGCCAGCAGCCCCCAGGGCGGTAGCAATCAGCCCCAGCATTTT. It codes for CASSPQGGSNQPQHF.

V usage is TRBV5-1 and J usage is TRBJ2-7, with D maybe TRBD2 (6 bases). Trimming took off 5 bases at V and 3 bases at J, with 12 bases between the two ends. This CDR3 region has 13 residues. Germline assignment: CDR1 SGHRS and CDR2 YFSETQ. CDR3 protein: CASRPGLSYEQYF. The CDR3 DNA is TGCGCCAGCAGACCGGGACTGAGCTACGAGCAGTACTTC.

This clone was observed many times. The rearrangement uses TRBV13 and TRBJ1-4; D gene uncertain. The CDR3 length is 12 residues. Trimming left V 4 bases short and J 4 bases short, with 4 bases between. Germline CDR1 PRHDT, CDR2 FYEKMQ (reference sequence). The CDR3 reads CASSSINEKLFF. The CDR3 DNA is TGTGCCAGCAGCTCCATTAATGAAAAACTGTTTTTT.

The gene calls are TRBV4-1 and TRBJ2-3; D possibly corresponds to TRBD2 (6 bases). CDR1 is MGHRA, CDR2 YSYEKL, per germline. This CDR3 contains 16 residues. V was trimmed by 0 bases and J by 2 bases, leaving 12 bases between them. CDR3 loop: CASSQDRAGPTDTQYF. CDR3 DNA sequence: TGCGCCAGCAGCCAAGATCGTGCGGGACCCACAGATACGCAGTATTTT.

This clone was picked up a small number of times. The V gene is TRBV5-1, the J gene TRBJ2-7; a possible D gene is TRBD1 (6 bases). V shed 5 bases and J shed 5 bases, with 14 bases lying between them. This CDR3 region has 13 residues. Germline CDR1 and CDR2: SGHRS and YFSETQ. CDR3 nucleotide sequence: TGCGCCAGCAGTGGACAGCCGGGCCACGAGCAGTACTTC. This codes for CASSGQPGHEQYF.

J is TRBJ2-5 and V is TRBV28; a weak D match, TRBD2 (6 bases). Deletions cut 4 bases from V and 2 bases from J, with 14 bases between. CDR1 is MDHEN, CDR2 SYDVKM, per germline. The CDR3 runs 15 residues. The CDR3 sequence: CASSSPAGPQETQYF. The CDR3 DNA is TGTGCCAGCAGTTCCCCCGCGGGACCGCAAGAGACCCAGTACTTC.

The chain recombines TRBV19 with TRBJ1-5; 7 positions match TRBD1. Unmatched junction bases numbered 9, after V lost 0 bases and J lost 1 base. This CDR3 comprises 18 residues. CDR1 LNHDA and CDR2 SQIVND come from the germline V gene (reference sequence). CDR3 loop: CASSIDGRGPRSNQPQHF. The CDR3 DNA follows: TGTGCCAGTAGTATAGATGGGAGGGGGCCAAGGAGCAATCAGCCCCAGCATTTT.

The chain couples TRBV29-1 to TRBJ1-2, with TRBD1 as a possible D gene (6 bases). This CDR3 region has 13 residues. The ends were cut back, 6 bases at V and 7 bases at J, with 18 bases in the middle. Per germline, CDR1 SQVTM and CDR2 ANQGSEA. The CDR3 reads CSVTGPLGSGYTF. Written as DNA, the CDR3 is TGCAGCGTGACAGGTCCGTTGGGGTCTGGCTACACCTTC.

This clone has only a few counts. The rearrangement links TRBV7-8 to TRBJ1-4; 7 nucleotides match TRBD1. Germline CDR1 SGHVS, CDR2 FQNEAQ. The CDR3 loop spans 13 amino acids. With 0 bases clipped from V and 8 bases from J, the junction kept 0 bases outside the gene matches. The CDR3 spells CASSLAGQEKLFF. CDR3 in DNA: TGTGCCAGCAGCTTAGCGGGACAGGAAAAACTGTTTTTT.

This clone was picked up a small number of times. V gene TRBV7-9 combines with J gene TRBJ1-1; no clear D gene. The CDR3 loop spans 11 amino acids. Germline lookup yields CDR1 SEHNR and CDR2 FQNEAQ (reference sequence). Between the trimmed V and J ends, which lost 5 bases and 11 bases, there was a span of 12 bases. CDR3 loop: CASSNTVEAFF. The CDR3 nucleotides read TGTGCCAGCAGCAATACAGTCGAGGCTTTCTTT.

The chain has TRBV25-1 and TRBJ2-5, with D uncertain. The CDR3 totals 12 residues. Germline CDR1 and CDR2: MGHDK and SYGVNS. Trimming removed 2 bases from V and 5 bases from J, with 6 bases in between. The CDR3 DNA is TGTGCCAGCAGTGAAAGACGGGAGACCCAGTACTTC. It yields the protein CASSERRETQYF.

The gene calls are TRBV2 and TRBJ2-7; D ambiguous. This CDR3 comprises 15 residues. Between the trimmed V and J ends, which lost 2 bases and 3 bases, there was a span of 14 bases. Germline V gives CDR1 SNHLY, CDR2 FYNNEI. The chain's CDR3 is CASSEKGRSLYEQYF. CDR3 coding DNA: TGTGCCAGCAGTGAAAAAGGTCGCTCCCTCTACGAGCAGTACTTC. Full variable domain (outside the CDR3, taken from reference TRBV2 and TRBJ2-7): EPEVTQTPSHQVTQMGQEVILRCVPISNHLYFYWYRQILGQKVEFLVSFYNNEISEKSEIFDDQFSVERPDGSNFTLKIRSTKLEDSAMYFCASSEKGRSLYEQYFGPGTRLTVT.

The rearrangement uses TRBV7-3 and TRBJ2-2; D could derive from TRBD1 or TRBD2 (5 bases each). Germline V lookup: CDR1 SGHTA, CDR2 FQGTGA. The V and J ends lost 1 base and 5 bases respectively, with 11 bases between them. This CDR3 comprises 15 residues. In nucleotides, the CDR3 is TGTGCCAGCAGCTTAAAGTTTGGGGGAACCGGGGAGCTGTTTTTT. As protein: CASSLKFGGTGELFF.

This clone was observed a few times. CDR3 DNA sequence: TGTGCCATCAGTGAGGCAGATACGCAGTATTTT. Protein: CAISEADTQYF. The chain employs TRBV10-3 and TRBJ2-3, with D hard to call. Germline CDR1 is ENHRY and CDR2 is SYGVKD. The ends were cut back, 2 bases at V and 4 bases at J, with 1 base in the middle. This CDR3 has 11 amino acids.

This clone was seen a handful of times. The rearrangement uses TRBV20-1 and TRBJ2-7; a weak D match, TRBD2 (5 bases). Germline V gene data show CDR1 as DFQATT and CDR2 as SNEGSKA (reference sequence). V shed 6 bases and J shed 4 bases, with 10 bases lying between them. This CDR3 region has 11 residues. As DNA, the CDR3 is TGCAGTGCCCAAACTAGTTACGAGCAGTACTTC. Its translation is CSAQTSYEQYF.

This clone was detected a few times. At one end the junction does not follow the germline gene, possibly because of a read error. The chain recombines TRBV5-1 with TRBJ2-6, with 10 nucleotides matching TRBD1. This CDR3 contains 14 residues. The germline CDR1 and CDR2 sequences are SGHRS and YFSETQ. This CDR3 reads CASSAGTGVNVLTF. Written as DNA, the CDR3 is TGCGCCAGCAGCGCCGGGACAGGGGTCAACGTCCTGACTTTC.